Listed below are T cell receptor beta chains from one sample, sequenced in a study of persistence of HIV-infected CD4 T cells. Antigens of these TCRs are unknown. Using immunoSEQ multiplex PCR, the repertoire was profiled, and TCRdb retains in-frame clones only, with some absent. The sample has 64,000 or so clones, just under 75% seen once; the top ten hold more than 1.5%. Source: CD4+ T cells sorted from PBMCs after approximately 18-hour stimulation, taken from a patient who received antiretroviral therapy. These receptors originate from an adult man with HIV who was CMV-seropositive. Both conserved end residues are part of each CDR3. The D gene is left open where the match is weak. Only some rows state a clone size, as once, few, many or a class for expanded clones.

clone_size	j_call	v_call	d_call	cdr3_nt	cdr3_aa
-	TRBJ2-1	TRBV29-1	-	TGCAGCACCGCGCCCGGGACTCCTAGGCAGGGTGAGCAGTTCTTC	CSTAPGTPRQGEQFF
-	TRBJ1-1	TRBV3-1/TRBV3-2	-	TGTGCCAGCAGCCAAGGGGACACCCTTGAAGCTTTCTTT	CASSQGDTLEAFF
-	TRBJ2-3	TRBV10-3	TRBD2	TGTGCCATCAGTAAAGGACTAGCGGGGGGGCCCAGCACAGATACGCAGTATTTT	CAISKGLAGGPSTDTQYF
-	TRBJ1-5	TRBV6-6	-	TGTGCCAGCAGTTACTCTAGGTATAGCAATCAGCCCCAGCATTTT	CASSYSRYSNQPQHF
-	TRBJ2-7	TRBV6-1	-	TGTGCCAGCAGTGATTTAGGCAGGAGCTCCTACGAGCAGTACTTC	CASSDLGRSSYEQYF
few	TRBJ1-1	TRBV6-5	-	TGTGCCAGCAGTTACTCCGAAGCCATGAACACTGAAGCTTTCTTT	CASSYSEAMNTEAFF
-	TRBJ1-2	TRBV5-1	-	TGCGCCAGCAGCCCCGGCGGGGAAGTAACCTATGGCTACACCTTC	CASSPGGEVTYGYTF
-	TRBJ1-1	TRBV28	-	TGTGCCAGCAGTTTAACAGGCAGTAGTTTTGAAGCTTTCTTT	CASSLTGSSFEAFF
-	TRBJ1-1	TRBV5-1	-	TGCGCCAGCAGCTTTTCGAGCGGGGATACTGAAGCTTTCTTT	CASSFSSGDTEAFF
few	TRBJ1-1	TRBV19	-	TGTGCCAGCCGACAACGGACAGACCGATTGAACACTGAAGCTTTCTTT	CASRQRTDRLNTEAFF
-	TRBJ1-6	TRBV7-2	-	TGTGCCAGCAGCTTGTGGTCAGATAATTCACCCCTCCACTTT	CASSLWSDNSPLHF
-	TRBJ1-2	TRBV20-1	TRBD1	TGCAGTGCTAGTACCCGGGCAGGGGGCGACGGCTACACCTTC	CSASTRAGGDGYTF
-	TRBJ1-6	TRBV28	-	TGTGCCAGCCTCGAGGGATCCAGCTCCTATAATTCACCCCTCCACTTT	CASLEGSSSYNSPLHF
-	TRBJ2-3	TRBV7-9	-	TGTGCCAGCAGCTTCTCAATGGGGGGAACAGATACGCAGTATTTT	CASSFSMGGTDTQYF
-	TRBJ2-2	TRBV7-9	-	TGTGCCAGCAGCGTTGGACAGTACACCGGGGAGCTGTTTTTT	CASSVGQYTGELFF
-	TRBJ2-7	TRBV6-1	-	TGTGCCAGCAGTGAAGGGAGCAAAGCTATCGAGCAGTACTTC	CASSEGSKAIEQYF
-	TRBJ1-4	TRBV2	-	TGTGCCAGCAGGTCACTGAATGAAAAACTGTTTTTT	CASRSLNEKLFF
-	TRBJ2-1	TRBV7-6	-	TGTGCCAGCAGTTTTAGCGGGACAGGATACAATGAGCAGTTCTTC	CASSFSGTGYNEQFF
few	TRBJ1-4	TRBV7-8	TRBD1	TGTGCCAGCAGCTTAGGGACAGGGCATAATGAAAAACTGTTTTTT	CASSLGTGHNEKLFF
-	TRBJ1-1	TRBV11-2	-	TGTGCCAGCAGCAGCCTTTTCATGAACACTGAAGCTTTCTTT	CASSSLFMNTEAFF
-	TRBJ1-2	TRBV4-1	-	TGCGCCAGCAGCCAAGGGGCAGGGGAGGGGTATGGCTACACCTTC	CASSQGAGEGYGYTF
-	TRBJ1-1	TRBV5-6	-	TGTGCCAGCAGCATGGGACGCCGATCAATGAACACTGAAGCTTTCTTT	CASSMGRRSMNTEAFF
-	TRBJ2-1	TRBV6-5	-	TGTGCCAGCAGTTTTCAGGGCTGGCAGTTCTTC	CASSFQGWQFF
-	TRBJ1-4	TRBV15	TRBD1	TGTGCCACCAGCAGAGGGGGGACAGATCTGGGGAAACTGTTTTTT	CATSRGGTDLGKLFF
-	TRBJ1-3	TRBV6-5	-	TGTGCCAGCAAGCTCTCTGGAAACACCATATATTTT	CASKLSGNTIYF
-	TRBJ1-3	TRBV5-8	-	TGTGCCAGCAGCTTCACCTTGGGAAACACCATATATTTT	CASSFTLGNTIYF